Following are 13 T cell receptor beta chains from one sample sequenced in a study of blood T cell repertoires in COVID-19. TCRdb's table, derived via immunoSEQ multiplex PCR, lists solely in-frame clones and lacks some. Among nearly 300,000 clones listed, about 87% were seen once. The specimen was peripheral blood. The receptors were sampled from a woman in her 30s who had recovered from COVID-19.

This clone was seen only a few times. The rearrangement links TRBV2 to TRBJ1-6; D is possibly TRBD1 (6 bases). V shed 6 bases and J shed 7 bases, with 10 bases lying between them. CDR1 and CDR2 (germline): SNHLY, FYNNEI. The CDR3 loop spans 13 amino acids. DNA of the CDR3: TGTGCCAGCAGACAGGGTTCGAATTCACCCCTCCACTTT. Translating it yields CASRQGSNSPLHF.

This clone came up once. The V and J genes are TRBV7-3 and TRBJ2-5, with D unresolved. The CDR3 consists of 11 residues. Trimming took 6 bases from V and 3 from J, leaving 5 bases between them. Germline-derived CDR1 and CDR2 are SGHTA and FQGTGA. The CDR3 bases are TGTGCCAGCAGGTCGGAAGAGACCCAGTACTTC. Its protein product is CASRSEETQYF.

Here the CDR3 reads CSVELRLAETEAFF. CDR3 nucleotide sequence: TGCAGCGTTGAGTTAAGATTGGCGGAGACTGAAGCTTTCTTT. The V call is TRBV29-1, the J call TRBJ1-1; D is unclear. This CDR3 spans 14 amino acids. Germline V lookup: CDR1 SQVTM, CDR2 ANQGSEA. V was trimmed by 3 bases and J by 5 bases, leaving 16 bases between them.

This rearrangement joins TRBV5-1 to TRBJ1-2; TRBD1 might be the D (5 bases). The CDR3 runs 15 residues. The V gene lost 0 bases and the J gene lost 0 bases, with 9 bases spanning the gap. Per germline, CDR1 SGHRS and CDR2 YFSETQ. The DNA for the CDR3 is TGCGCCAGCAGCTTGGCCACAGGCTCTAACTATGGCTACACCTTC. Translating gives CASSLATGSNYGYTF.

V gene TRBV28 combines with J gene TRBJ2-1; 7 bases align to TRBD1. The V gene's germline CDR1 is MDHEN and CDR2 SYDVKM. The V segment lost 8 bases and the J segment 4 bases; nucleotides outside the gene matches: 8. There are 14 residues in the CDR3. CDR3 nucleotides: TGTGCCAGCGGGACAGCTAACCCTTACAATGAGCAGTTCTTC. It specifies CASGTANPYNEQFF.

This chain's CDR3 is CASSPSTGVGEPQHF. The CDR3, as DNA: TGTGCCAGCAGCCCTTCGACAGGGGTTGGAGAGCCCCAGCATTTT. The rearrangement links TRBV7-2 to TRBJ1-5, with 8 nucleotides matching TRBD1. Germline CDR1 reads SGHTA; CDR2 reads FQGNSA. CDR3 length equals 15 residues. The V gene end was trimmed by 5 bases and the J gene end by 8 bases; junction bases not matched to a gene: 11. The full variable domain, rest sourced from reference TRBV7-2 and TRBJ1-5, is GAGVSQSPSNKVTEKGKDVELRCDPISGHTALYWYRQSLGQGLEFLIYFQGNSAPDKSGLPSDRFSAERTGGSVSTLTIQRTQQEDSAVYLCASSPSTGVGEPQHFGDGTRLSIL.

The CDR3 loop is CASSLYGVSRSDNTGELFF. The DNA of the CDR3 is TGCGCCAGCAGCTTATATGGAGTCAGTCGAAGTGATAACACCGGGGAGCTGTTTTTT. This chain uses TRBV5-1 with TRBJ2-2; D ambiguous. V dropped 2 bases and J dropped 2 bases, with 22 bases sitting between them. This CDR3 region has 19 residues. CDR1 is SGHRS, CDR2 YFSETQ, per germline.

The chain recombines TRBV6-4 with TRBJ1-1; the D gene is possibly TRBD1 (5 bases). Germline values: CDR1 MRHNA, CDR2 SNTAGT. Trimming took 5 bases from V and 5 from J, leaving 18 bases between them. The CDR3 has 15 amino acids. The CDR3 DNA is TGTGCCAGCAGTCTACGACCGGACACGGCAACTGAAGCTTTCTTT. Encoded protein: CASSLRPDTATEAFF.

This chain joins TRBV4-2 and TRBJ2-3, with D hard to call. CDR3 length equals 15 residues. Germline CDR1 and CDR2: LGHNA and YNFKEQ. Trimming left V 4 bases short and J 0 bases short, with 11 bases between. CDR3 in DNA: TGTGCCAGCAGCCTAGAGGTACAGAGCACAGATACGCAGTATTTT. It encodes CASSLEVQSTDTQYF.

The rearrangement joins TRBV7-6 to TRBJ1-6; 7 positions agree with TRBD1. Germline assignment: CDR1 SGHVS and CDR2 FNYEAQ. CDR3 length: 16 residues. The trim removed 5 bases at V and 6 bases at J, leaving 10 bases unmatched. The CDR3 sequence: CASSPRVWDSNSPLHF. The DNA of the CDR3 is TGTGCCAGCAGCCCCCGAGTATGGGACAGTAATTCACCCCTCCACTTT. Supplemented by reference TRBV7-6 and TRBJ1-6, the full variable domain reads GAGVSQSPRYKVTKRGQDVALRCDPISGHVSLYWYRQALGQGPEFLTYFNYEAQQDKSGLPNDRFSAERPEGSISTLTIQRTEQRDSAMYRCASSPRVWDSNSPLHFGNGTRLTVT.

This clone was seen only once. This rearrangement joins TRBV19 to TRBJ2-3; possibly TRBD2 for D (6 bases). The CDR3 length is 14 residues. Trimming pared 9 bases from V and 2 bases from J, leaving 15 bases between. CDR1 LNHDA and CDR2 SQIVND come from the germline V gene (reference sequence). CDR3: CASRGLQDTDTQYF. DNA for the CDR3: TGTGCCAGCCGGGGACTCCAAGACACAGATACGCAGTATTTT.

The rearrangement joins TRBV7-2 to TRBJ2-1, with 8 bases identical to TRBD2. Germline trimming cut 1 base from V and 4 bases from J; bases unmatched to any gene: 3. Germline V gene data show CDR1 as SGHTA and CDR2 as FQGNSA. The CDR3 length is 15 residues. CDR3 nucleotide sequence: TGTGCCAGCAGCTTAGATGCTAGCGGGTACAATGAGCAGTTCTTC. It specifies CASSLDASGYNEQFF. The full variable domain, completed using reference TRBV7-2 and TRBJ2-1, is GAGVSQSPSNKVTEKGKDVELRCDPISGHTALYWYRQSLGQGLEFLIYFQGNSAPDKSGLPSDRFSAERTGGSVSTLTIQRTQQEDSAVYLCASSLDASGYNEQFFGPGTRLTVL.

V gene TRBV6-5 combines with J gene TRBJ2-1, with D perhaps TRBD2 (5 bases). The CDR3 loop spans 15 amino acids. V lost 0 bases, J lost 5 bases, and 11 bases lay in between. Germline V gene sequence: CDR1 MNHEY, CDR2 SVGAGI. CDR3 sequence reads: CASSYSSSPHNEQFF. The CDR3 DNA reads as TGTGCCAGCAGTTACTCGTCTAGCCCCCACAATGAGCAGTTCTTC.